This is a list of T cell receptor beta chains from one sample in a study of Ad26.COV2.S vaccination and SARS-CoV-2 variants. Profiling relied on immunoSEQ multiplex PCR, and the TCRdb table lists in-frame clones only, not all of them. The repertoire has around 320,000 clones, roughly 84% of them found once; the top ten carry roughly 1.9%. Sequencing was performed on peripheral blood, taken in a trial of Ad26.COV2.S vaccine versus placebo. The origin of the receptors is a person aged 18-65 years who received the Ad26.COV2.S COVID-19 vaccine or a placebo. Both conserved end residues are part of each CDR3. The D gene is left open where the match is weak. Size tells how often a clone was seen (once, few, many) or the class of an expanded clone, and some rows leave it out.

abundance	d_gene	v_gene	j_gene	CDR3nt	CDR3aa
-	TRBD1	TRBV20-1	TRBJ2-4	TGCAGTGCTAGTAACCAGGGGGTTCTCATTCAGTACTTC	CSASNQGVLIQYF
-	TRBD2	TRBV24-1	TRBJ2-3	TGTGCCACCTCCGAGGGTAGCGGGGGACTCACAGATACGCAGTATTTT	CATSEGSGGLTDTQYF
-	-	TRBV9	TRBJ2-1	TGTGCCAGCAGCCAAGGACCGGGACCACACAAAGTACGTGATGACTCCTACAATGAGCAGTTCTTC	CASSQGPGPHKVRDDSYNEQFF
-	TRBD2	TRBV27	TRBJ2-7	TGTGCCAGCAGTTTTAGCGGGGGCTACGAGCAGTACTTC	CASSFSGGYEQYF
-	TRBD1	TRBV6-2/TRBV6-3	TRBJ2-7	TGTGCCAGCAGTTACGACGTTAAGTGGACAGGGAGAAGGGACTCCTACGAGCAGTACTTC	CASSYDVKWTGRRDSYEQYF
-	TRBD1	TRBV5-8	TRBJ2-1	TGTGCCAGCAGCTTGACAGGGGTCAATGAGCAGTTCTTC	CASSLTGVNEQFF
-	TRBD2	TRBV9	TRBJ2-1	TGTGCCAGCAACCGGCTAGCGGGGGGGCACAATGAGCAGTTCTTC	CASNRLAGGHNEQFF
-	TRBD1	TRBV7-2	TRBJ1-1	TGTGCCAGCAGCTCCCGACAGGGTTCGGGCACTGAAGCTTTCTTT	CASSSRQGSGTEAFF
-	-	TRBV6-5	TRBJ2-3	TGTGCCAGCAGTTACTCGTTGGGTGGGGATACGCAGTATTTT	CASSYSLGGDTQYF
-	TRBD1	TRBV7-3	TRBJ1-3	TGTGCCAGCAGCGTACAGGGGGCGGGAGGAAACACCATATATTTT	CASSVQGAGGNTIYF
few	-	TRBV7-3	TRBJ1-1	TGTGCCTCCGCCGTGGGGGAGAACACTGAAGCTTTCTTT	CASAVGENTEAFF
-	-	TRBV12-3/TRBV12-4	TRBJ1-5	TGTGCCAGCAGTGTGGGCAATCAGCCCCAGCATTTT	CASSVGNQPQHF
-	-	TRBV25-1	TRBJ1-2	TGTGCCAGCAGTGTCGAGGGACGCTATGGCTACACCTTC	CASSVEGRYGYTF
-	TRBD1	TRBV15	TRBJ2-5	TGTGCCACCAGCACCCGGGACAGAGATCAGACCCAGTACTTC	CATSTRDRDQTQYF
few	-	TRBV7-6	TRBJ2-2	TGTGCCAGCAGCTGGTCAGGGTTACGCACCGGGGAGCTGTTTTTT	CASSWSGLRTGELFF
-	TRBD1	TRBV6-1	TRBJ1-2	TGTGCCAGCAGTGAAGCAGGCAGGGGGGGTGGCTACACCTTC	CASSEAGRGGGYTF
few	TRBD2	TRBV2	TRBJ2-1	TGTGCCAGCAGTGCGCTACTAGCGGGGGCCCATGAGCAGTTCTTC	CASSALLAGAHEQFF
-	-	TRBV3-1/TRBV3-2	TRBJ1-1	TGTGCCAGCAGCCAATGGGCCGTGGGTGATGAAGCTTTCTTT	CASSQWAVGDEAFF
-	-	TRBV7-8	TRBJ1-6	TGTGCCAGCAGCCAACCTACAGGGCGAAGGGAATTCAAGGCCCTCCACTTT	CASSQPTGRREFKALHF
-	-	TRBV7-2	TRBJ1-1	TGTGCCAGCAGCCCCAGGGTCCGCTCGGACACTGAAGCTTTCTTT	CASSPRVRSDTEAFF
-	-	TRBV6-6	TRBJ1-6	TGTGCCAGCAGTCTACTAAATTCACCCCTCCACTTT	CASSLLNSPLHF
-	-	TRBV5-1	TRBJ2-3	TGCGCCAGCAGCCCTGGAGATTCAATGTATACGCAGTATTTT	CASSPGDSMYTQYF
-	-	TRBV11-2	TRBJ2-7	TGTGCCAGCAGGCCCGTTACGGGGTCGGGGACACATTACTTC	CASRPVTGSGTHYF
-	TRBD1	TRBV19	TRBJ1-2	TGTGCCAGTAGTTTGTATCTGGACAGGCTTTTTTATTCTTATGGCTACACCTTC	CASSLYLDRLFYSYGYTF
-	-	TRBV27	TRBJ1-6	TGTGCCAGCACTCCCAGGGGAGGGGCCTTGACAGTTGGGGTTTCACCCCTCCACTTT	CASTPRGGALTVGVSPLHF
-	-	TRBV21-1	TRBJ2-2	TGTGCCAGCAGCGTGGCAGGGACTTTCGGCGGGGAGCTGTTTTTT	CASSVAGTFGGELFF
-	TRBD1	TRBV10-2	TRBJ1-1	TGCGCCACCAGGGGGCCCATTGAAGCTTTCTTT	CATRGPIEAFF
-	-	TRBV30	TRBJ2-2	TGTGCCGGACCCGTGGGCGGGGAGCTGTTTTTT	CAGPVGGELFF
-	TRBD2	TRBV18	TRBJ2-5	TGTGCCAGCTCACCACCCGGGACTAGCGGGGGTGAGACCCAGTACTTC	CASSPPGTSGGETQYF
-	-	TRBV9	TRBJ1-5	TGTGCCAGCAGCGTTTCGGGATTAAGCAATCAGCCCCAGCATTTT	CASSVSGLSNQPQHF
-	TRBD2	TRBV25-1	TRBJ2-4	TGTGCCAGCAGCCCAGCGGGGCTAGCCAAAAACATTCAGTACTTC	CASSPAGLAKNIQYF
once	TRBD2	TRBV10-3	TRBJ2-1	TGTGCCTCAGGACTAGCGGGGGGATATGAGCAGTTCTTC	CASGLAGGYEQFF
-	-	TRBV5-4	TRBJ2-7	TGTGCCAGCAGCTTGGTCGCCGGAATCCGGGTCTACGAGCAGTACTTC	CASSLVAGIRVYEQYF
-	-	TRBV6-5	TRBJ1-3	TGTGCCAGCAGTTACGAGGTATCTGGAAACACCATATATTTT	CASSYEVSGNTIYF
-	-	TRBV4-1	TRBJ2-7	TGCGCCAGCAGCCATGATGTTGGCGAGCAGTACTTC	CASSHDVGEQYF
-	-	TRBV2	TRBJ2-2	TGTGCCAGCAGTGAAGCGCTTCGGACCGGGGAGCTGTTTTTT	CASSEALRTGELFF
-	-	TRBV19	TRBJ1-3	TGTGCCAGTAGTATTAGATGGGGGACTGGAAACACCATATATTTT	CASSIRWGTGNTIYF
few	TRBD2	TRBV27	TRBJ2-3	TGTGCCAGCAGTATGTGGGGGCTAGCGGGCCGCCCCACAGATACGCAGTATTTT	CASSMWGLAGRPTDTQYF
-	TRBD1	TRBV4-3	TRBJ2-3	TGCGCCAGCAGCCTTGATAGACAGGGGCTCCTCACAGATACGCAGTATTTT	CASSLDRQGLLTDTQYF
-	-	TRBV12-3/TRBV12-4	TRBJ1-2	TGTGCCAGCAGTCTCCGGACGGAGAATCTAGGAACCTTC	CASSLRTENLGTF
-	TRBD1	TRBV6-5	TRBJ1-4	TGTGCCAGCAGTTACCGCAATCCGGGACAGGGTGAAAAACTGTTTTTT	CASSYRNPGQGEKLFF
once	-	TRBV6-5	TRBJ1-2	TGTGCCAGCAGTTACAGCGGGACCCGAAACTATGGCTACACCTTC	CASSYSGTRNYGYTF
few	-	TRBV13	TRBJ1-1	TGTGCCAGCAGCTTGCCCGGGACGGTGAACACTGAAGCTTTCTTT	CASSLPGTVNTEAFF
-	TRBD1	TRBV10-3	TRBJ1-1	TGTGCCATCAGTGAAAGGGGAACAGGGGGGACCACTGAAGCTTTCTTT	CAISERGTGGTTEAFF
-	-	TRBV19	TRBJ1-5	TGTGCCTTAGGGGGGCTAATTAGCAATCAGCCCCAGCATTTT	CALGGLISNQPQHF